Listed below are T cell receptor beta chains from one sample, sequenced in a study of B cell selection in AIRE deficiency. This table comes from immunoSEQ multiplex PCR, and its TCRdb copy is limited to in-frame clones, with some not included. The table has 20,000 to 25,000 clones, roughly 91% seen once. Specimen: CD4+CD25+ Tregs sorted from PBMCs. These receptors were taken from a human donor in good health. Each CDR3 is given with its conserved first and last residue. The D gene is left open where the match is weak. Not every row has a clone size; where given, it reads once, few, many or a size class.

d_call clone_size j_call v_call cdr3_nt cdr3_aa
NA NA TRBJ1-2 TRBV6-6 TGTGCCAGCAGTTTTGGGGAGGCACTGTACTATGGCTACACCTTC CASSFGEALYYGYTF
NA NA TRBJ2-7 TRBV21-1 TGTGCCAGCCCCAAAGAACCCGCTTATGGAGGGAAACGGGAGATCTACGAGCAGTACTTC CASPKEPAYGGKREIYEQYF
TRBD1 NA TRBJ1-2 TRBV29-1 TGCAGCGCCCTTCAGGACAGGTTCTATGGCTACACCTTC CSALQDRFYGYTF
TRBD1 NA TRBJ2-7 TRBV7-8 TGTGCCAGCAGACAACCGGGACAGGGGAATTACGAGCAGTACTTC CASRQPGQGNYEQYF
TRBD1 once TRBJ1-2 TRBV10-2 TGCGCCAGCAGTGCAGGGGGAGGGTTTCTTGGCTACACCTTC CASSAGGGFLGYTF
NA NA TRBJ2-7 TRBV21-1 TGTGCCAGCAGCAAAGCGGCTAGCGGGGGCTACGAGCAGTACTTC CASSKAASGGYEQYF
NA once TRBJ2-7 TRBV6-5 TGTGCCAGCAGTGAGTCGAGGTACGAGCAGTACTTC CASSESRYEQYF
NA NA TRBJ2-1 TRBV19 TGTGCCAGCCGGCAGGGTCGCTCCTACAATGAGCAGTTCTTC CASRQGRSYNEQFF
NA NA TRBJ1-1 TRBV13 TGTGCCAGCAGCTTCAATTTATACACTGAAGCTTTCTTT CASSFNLYTEAFF
NA NA TRBJ1-4 TRBV18 TGTGCCAGCTCACCTACGAGACAAGTTGAAAAACTGTTTTTT CASSPTRQVEKLFF
NA NA TRBJ1-5 TRBV4-2 TGTGCCAGCAGCCAAGGTCCCGACGCAGGCCAGCCCCAGCATTTT CASSQGPDAGQPQHF
NA NA TRBJ1-1 TRBV5-1 TGCGCCAGCAGCTTGGCCAGGGGTGGCACTGAAGCTTTCTTT CASSLARGGTEAFF
NA few TRBJ1-5 TRBV6-5 TGTGCCAGCACTAGCAATCAGCCCCAGCATTTT CASTSNQPQHF
NA NA TRBJ1-1 TRBV10-3 TGTGCCATCAGCCCCCGGATGGACACTGAAGCTTTCTTT CAISPRMDTEAFF
TRBD2 NA TRBJ2-3 TRBV10-2 TGCGCCAGCAGTGAGCCAAGGCTAGCGGGGGGGACGCAGTATTTT CASSEPRLAGGTQYF
NA NA TRBJ1-1 TRBV12-5 TGTGCTAGTTTGAAGAACACTGAAGCTTTCTTT CASLKNTEAFF
TRBD2 NA TRBJ2-7 TRBV15 TGTGCCACCAGCAGAGTCGCTAGCGGGGGCTACGAGCAGTACTTC CATSRVASGGYEQYF
NA NA TRBJ1-1 TRBV5-4 TGTGCCAGTAGGGGTTCGACGAACACTGAAGCTTTCTTT CASRGSTNTEAFF
TRBD2 NA TRBJ2-3 TRBV7-9 TGTGCCAGCAGCTTCCCGGGACTAGCGGTAAGGGAGGCGCAGTATTTT CASSFPGLAVREAQYF
TRBD1 NA TRBJ1-5 TRBV6-4 TGTGCCAGCAGTGAAACGACAGGGAATCAGCCCCAGCATTTT CASSETTGNQPQHF
NA few TRBJ2-4 TRBV6-6 TGTGCCAGCAGTTTTTTCCCCGGGATGACTGCCATTCAGTACTTC CASSFFPGMTAIQYF
NA NA TRBJ2-2 TRBV5-1 TGCGCCAGCAGCTTGAGTACACAGCCCACCGGGGAGCTGTTTTTT CASSLSTQPTGELFF
NA NA TRBJ2-5 TRBV7-6 TGTGCCAGCAGCCCCCGAGAGACCCAGTACTTC CASSPRETQYF
NA NA TRBJ2-5 TRBV5-6 TGTGCCAGCAGAGGACGCGGTGTAGGGGAGACCCAGTACTTC CASRGRGVGETQYF
NA NA TRBJ1-1 TRBV11-3 TGTGCCAGCAGCTTAGCCAGGGCTGAAGCTTTCTTT CASSLARAEAFF
TRBD2 NA TRBJ2-3 TRBV7-2 TGTGCCAGCAGCTCCCCTCTAGGGCGGGGGGTTTACACAGATACGCAGTATTTT CASSSPLGRGVYTDTQYF
NA once TRBJ2-7 TRBV4-1 TGCGCCAGCAGCCCCCTCAATTGGGGGCGCGACGAGCAGTACTTC CASSPLNWGRDEQYF
TRBD2 NA TRBJ2-7 TRBV11-3 TGTGCCAGCAGCTTAGACCCTAGCGGGAGTTGGTACGAGCAGTACTTC CASSLDPSGSWYEQYF
NA NA TRBJ1-6 TRBV19 TGTGCCAGTAGTCCTCACAGGGCGGATAATTCACCCCTCCACTTT CASSPHRADNSPLHF
TRBD2 NA TRBJ2-2 TRBV7-9 TGTGCCAGCAGCTTTGCTGCGGGAGGGCCTTATGCCGGGGAGCTGTTTTTT CASSFAAGGPYAGELFF
NA NA TRBJ2-3 TRBV2 TGTGCCAGCAGTGAGGCAGACGAGGCGACAGATACGCAGTATTTT CASSEADEATDTQYF
NA NA TRBJ1-2 TRBV27 TGTGCCAGCAGTTCTAGAGGGAACTATGGCTACACCTTC CASSSRGNYGYTF
TRBD2 NA TRBJ2-1 TRBV10-3 TGTGCCATCAGTGCACTAGCGGGAGTTTCAAATGAGCAGTTCTTC CAISALAGVSNEQFF
NA NA TRBJ2-6 TRBV7-2 TGTGCCAGCAGCTCCTCTGGGGCCAACGTCCTGACTTTC CASSSSGANVLTF
TRBD1 NA TRBJ2-7 TRBV6-5 TGTGCCAGCAGCGGACAGGGTGTCAGCGAGCAGTACTTC CASSGQGVSEQYF
NA once TRBJ1-5 TRBV12-5 TGTGCTAGTGCTGGAAGGTGGGGGGTTAGCAATCAGCCCCAGCATTTT CASAGRWGVSNQPQHF
TRBD2 NA TRBJ2-3 TRBV7-2 TGTGCCAGCAGCTTAGGCGGGGGGGCCGGAGATACGCAGTATTTT CASSLGGGAGDTQYF
NA once TRBJ2-3 TRBV5-4 TGTGCCAGCAGCTTGGATACAGATACGCAGTATTTT CASSLDTDTQYF
NA NA TRBJ1-2 TRBV23-1 TGCGCCAGCAGTCCGGGGGAGGGCTCCCGCACCCCACCGTCTTATGGCTACACCTTC CASSPGEGSRTPPSYGYTF
TRBD2 NA TRBJ2-5 TRBV7-7 TGTGCCAGCAGCTGGGAGGGGCAAGAGACCCAGTACTTC CASSWEGQETQYF
TRBD1 NA TRBJ2-7 TRBV29-1 TGCAGCGCCGAGGACAGGGCGAGCTCCTACGAGCAGTACTTC CSAEDRASSYEQYF
NA NA TRBJ2-1 TRBV19 TGTGCCAGTAGTATAACTGGACGTAATTACAATGAGCAGTTCTTC CASSITGRNYNEQFF
NA NA TRBJ2-1 TRBV5-1 TGCGCCAGCAGCTTGGGGGGAGAAGGGAGTGAGCAGTTCTTC CASSLGGEGSEQFF
TRBD1 NA TRBJ2-3 TRBV7-9 TGTGCCAGCAGCTTAAGGAGGACAGGTAGCACAGATACGCAGTATTTT CASSLRRTGSTDTQYF
NA NA TRBJ1-1 TRBV5-5 TGTGCCAGCAGCTCACTTTTAGGTACAGGGATGAACACTGAAGCTTTCTTT CASSSLLGTGMNTEAFF